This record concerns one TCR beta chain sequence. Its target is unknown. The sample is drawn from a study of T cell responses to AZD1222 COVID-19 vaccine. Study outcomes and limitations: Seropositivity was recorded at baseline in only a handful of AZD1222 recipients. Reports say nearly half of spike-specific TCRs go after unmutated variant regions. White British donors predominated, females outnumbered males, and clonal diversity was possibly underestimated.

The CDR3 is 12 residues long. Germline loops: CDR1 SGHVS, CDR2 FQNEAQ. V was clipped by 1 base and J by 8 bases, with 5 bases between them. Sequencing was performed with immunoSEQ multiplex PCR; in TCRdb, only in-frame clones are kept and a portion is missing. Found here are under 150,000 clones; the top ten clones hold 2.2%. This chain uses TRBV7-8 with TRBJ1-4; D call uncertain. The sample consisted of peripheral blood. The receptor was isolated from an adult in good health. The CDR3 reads CASSLVREKLFF. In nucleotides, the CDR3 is TGTGCCAGCAGCTTAGTTAGGGAAAAACTGTTTTTT. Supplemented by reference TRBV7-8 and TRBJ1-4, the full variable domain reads GAGVSQSPRYKVAKRGQDVALRCDPISGHVSLFWYQQALGQGPEFLTYFQNEAQLDKSGLPSDRFFAERPEGSVSTLKIQRTQQEDSAVYLCASSLVREKLFFGSGTQLSVL.